This TCR beta chain emerged from a study of PD-1 blockade in classical Hodgkin lymphoma. Assay used: immunoSEQ multiplex PCR; TCRdb lists only in-frame clones, some missing. The table has approximately 9,000 clones, around 92% seen once. The length of the CDR3 is 14 residues. V lost 0 bases and J 0 bases, leaving 7 bases between the germline ends. CDR1 is SGDLS, CDR2 YYNGEE, per germline. Time point here: newly diagnosed, previously untreated cHL patient sample. CD8+ T cell isolation from thawed PBMCs was performed by magnetic negative selection. Newly diagnosed, untreated classical Hodgkin lymphoma PBMCs served as comparison. Remarks on this clone: Its matching antigen is unknown.

The study, taken as a whole, reports: Lower baseline TCR diversity was reported for newly diagnosed patients than for healthy donors. Although disease activity or prior therapy may be involved, causes of the repertoire differences remain undefined.

The chain links TRBV9 to TRBJ2-7; D is ambiguous. The sample was CD8+ T cells from blood. This clonotype was obtained from a human donor with classical Hodgkin lymphoma. The CDR3 nucleotides read TGTGCCAGCAGCGTAGGCCCGCCCTCCTACGAGCAGTACTTC. It yields the protein CASSVGPPSYEQYF.